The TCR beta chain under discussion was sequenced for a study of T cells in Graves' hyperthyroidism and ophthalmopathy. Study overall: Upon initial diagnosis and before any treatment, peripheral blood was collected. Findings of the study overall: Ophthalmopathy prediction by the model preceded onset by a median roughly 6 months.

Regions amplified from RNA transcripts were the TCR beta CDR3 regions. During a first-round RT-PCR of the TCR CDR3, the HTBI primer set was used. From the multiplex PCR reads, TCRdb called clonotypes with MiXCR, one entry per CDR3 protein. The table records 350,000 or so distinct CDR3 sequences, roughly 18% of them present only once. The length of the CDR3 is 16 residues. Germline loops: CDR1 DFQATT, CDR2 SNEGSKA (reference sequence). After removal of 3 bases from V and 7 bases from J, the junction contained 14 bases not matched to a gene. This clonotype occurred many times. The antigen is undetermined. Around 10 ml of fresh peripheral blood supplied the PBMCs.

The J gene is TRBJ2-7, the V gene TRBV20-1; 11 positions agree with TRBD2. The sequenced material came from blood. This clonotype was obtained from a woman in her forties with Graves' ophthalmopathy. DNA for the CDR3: TGCAGTGCTAGGGAGGGACTAGCGGCTACGGGTGCAGAGCAGTACTTC. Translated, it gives CSAREGLAATGAEQYF.